This T cell receptor (beta chain) is drawn from a study of T-cell reconstitution after alpha-beta-depleted transplantation in children (dated by TCRdb to 2016 to 2017). Regarding the research as a whole: Using TCR repertoire profiling, the study quantitatively followed how T-cell immune reconstitution unfolded in children after TCRalphabeta/CD19-depleted allogeneic hematopoietic cell transplantation.

Overall study outcomes, separate from this receptor: In some patients, the high TCRbeta diversity seen at day 60 was put down to recipient T cells and intrathymic progenitors that had survived conditioning. Hyperexpanded clone frequencies declined over subsequent months; after one year, T-cell counts and TCRbeta diversity were mostly attributed to newly produced T cells. The apparently early alphabetaT-cell count recovery about two months after transplant was reportedly dependent on only several hundred rapidly expanded clones derived from non-depleted graft cells.

The treatment or condition label of this sample denotes: allogeneic hematopoietic cell transplantation with graft depleted of TCRalphabeta T cells and CD19 B cells. TCRalphabeta/CD19-depleted allogeneic hematopoietic cell grafts were given to the transplant recipients, all of whom were children. In regard to this clonotype: Its antigen remains unidentified. Base qualities are not at hand, and no much larger clone is one base apart.

Receptor libraries were prepared by PCR. The run used an Illumina HiSeq 2500. To normalize quantification of the TCRbeta repertoire, the TCR libraries were built with molecular barcoding that relied on unique molecular identifiers. Clones were called with MiXCR by TCRdb after fastp trimmed the public reads at Q25, and only in-frame beta chains were retained. Rows merge per CDR3 protein into single entries with the most common DNA and genes. This sample has some 450,000 distinct CDR3 sequences in its table, and over 40% of those were observed once. The ten largest clones capture 27% of the sample. The TCR sequence derives from a girl aged 2-15 years with aplastic anemia, due to receive a stem cell transplant. Material: PBMCs, obtained before TCRalphabeta/CD19-depleted stem cell transplant.

The CDR3 region: CAITRGQGAYEQYF. The bases are TGTGCCATCACAAGAGGACAGGGGGCCTACGAGCAGTACTTC. Recombination connected TRBV10-3 to TRBJ2-7; 10 of the junction bases match TRBD1. Clipping removes 7 bases from V and 2 bases from J, with 5 as the unmatched junction base count. CDR1 and CDR2, per the germline V gene, are ENHRY and SYGVKD. Its CDR3 holds 14 amino acids, cysteine through phenylalanine. The read is trimmed to its CDR3 DNA, 42 bases read in frame from base 1.